This T cell receptor (beta chain) was captured in a study of CD8+CD57+ T cells in acquired aplastic anemia. As for the study in general: Mean yield of DNA from sorted CD4+ and CD8+ cells was 2.5 to 4 ug.

V shed 0 bases and J shed 4 bases, with 7 bases lying between them. The CDR3 consists of 13 residues. The germline gives CDR1 SGHRS, CDR2 YFSETQ. Investigators profiled TCR beta VDJ and CDR3 from genomic DNA template. Using its own MiXCR run on the reads, TCRdb lists one record per CDR3 protein. Of about 190,000 distinct CDR3 sequences in the sample, approximately 49% were seen once. Study-level results: Twenty-nine shared CD8+ CDR3s appeared highly expressed within patients' immunodominant clones.

In this sample, this clonotype turned up a few times. Its antigen is still unknown. The rearrangement links TRBV5-1 to TRBJ1-2; D unresolved. The origin of this receptor is a human donor in good health, serving as a control. Sequencing input: sorted CD4+, CD8+, or CD8+CD57+ T cells (not recorded which) from PBMCs. CDR3 amino acids: CASSLEAAYGYTF. In nucleotides, the CDR3 is TGCGCCAGCAGCTTGGAGGCAGCCTATGGCTACACCTTC.